Following are 23 T cell receptor beta chains from one sample sequenced in a study of a mutant IDH1 vaccine in newly diagnosed glioma. These receptors are not linked to any known antigen. Time point denoted: week 5, during vaccination. What each vaccine dose contained was 300 ug of mutant IDH1 20-mer peptide, accompanied by topical imiquimod. Some clones are missing from TCRdb's copy, which holds only in-frame ones; the method was immunoSEQ multiplex PCR. The table includes approximately 35,000 clones, around 60% detected once. This material consisted of PBMCs, taken from a glioma patient whose treatment included an IDH1 peptide vaccine. Receptor source: a woman under 30 with glioma.

In this sample, this clone turned up a few times. The genes are TRBV7-3 and TRBJ2-3, with 11 bases that match TRBD2. With V trimmed by 5 bases and J by 5 bases, 6 bases remained unmatched. This CDR3 has 15 amino acids. Germline V gives CDR1 SGHTA, CDR2 FQGTGA. The CDR3 reads CASSVRGTSGDTQYF. In DNA form, the CDR3 reads TGTGCCAGCAGCGTACGAGGGACTAGCGGAGATACGCAGTATTTT.

The sample holds one count of this clone. The chain carries TRBV11-3 and TRBJ1-1; D is unclear. CDR1 and CDR2 (germline): SGHNT, YENEEA. The CDR3 has 16 residues. V lost 1 base, J lost 0 bases, and 12 bases lay in between. CDR3 DNA sequence: TGTGCCAGCAGCTTAGGTGTCGAGTTCGTGAACACTGAAGCTTTCTTT. It yields the protein CASSLGVEFVNTEAFF. Looking up the rest from reference TRBV11-3 and TRBJ1-1 gives the full variable domain: EAGVVQSPRYKIIEKKQPVAFWCNPISGHNTLYWYLQNLGQGPELLIRYENEEAVDDSQLPKDRFSAERLKGVDSTLKIQPAELGDSAVYLCASSLGVEFVNTEAFFGQGTRLTVV.

This clone turned up a few times. The genes are TRBV27 and TRBJ2-5, with TRBD2 matching 7 bases. The V segment lost 5 bases and the J segment 10 bases; nucleotides outside the gene matches: 10. The germline gives CDR1 MNHEY, CDR2 SMNVEV (reference sequence). The CDR3 extends over 13 amino acids. The CDR3 DNA reads as TGTGCCAGCAGTCCTCGCGGGAGAGATTTCCAGTACTTC. It encodes CASSPRGRDFQYF.

The CDR3 DNA reads TGTGCCAGTAGTATCACCTCATATGTCTCTGGAAACACCATATATTTT. It specifies CASSITSYVSGNTIYF. This chain joins TRBV19 and TRBJ1-3, with unresolved D. Trimming removed 3 bases from V and 0 bases from J, with 12 bases in between. The CDR3 consists of 16 residues. Germline V gene sequence: CDR1 LNHDA, CDR2 SQIVND (reference sequence).

Here the CDR3 DNA reads TGTGCCAGCAGAACCCTACAGTTCACTGAAGCTTTCTTT. Protein: CASRTLQFTEAFF. J is TRBJ1-1 and V is TRBV6-5; no definite D call. CDR3 length: 13 residues. The germline V gene encodes CDR1 MNHEY and CDR2 SVGAGI. Trimming pared 6 bases from V and 4 bases from J, leaving 12 bases between.

V gene TRBV7-9 combines with J gene TRBJ1-2; 7 bases are a match to TRBD1. The germline V gene encodes CDR1 SEHNR and CDR2 FQNEAQ (reference sequence). This CDR3 is 15 amino acids long. After removal of 0 bases from V and 4 bases from J, the junction contained 5 bases not matched to a gene. The CDR3 sequence: CASSLAGDRRYGYTF. The CDR3, as DNA: TGTGCCAGCAGCTTAGCGGGGGACAGACGCTATGGCTACACCTTC. Drawing the rest from reference TRBV7-9 and TRBJ1-2, the complete variable domain is DTGVSQNPRHKITKRGQNVTFRCDPISEHNRLYWYRQTLGQGPEFLTYFQNEAQLEKSRLLSDRFSAERPKGSFSTLEIQRTEQGDSAMYLCASSLAGDRRYGYTFGSGTRLTVV.

Notes on this clone: The junction and the germline gene differ at one end; a read error may be behind it. The J gene is TRBJ2-7, the V gene TRBV10-3, with 7 bases fitting TRBD2. Germline values: CDR1 ENHRY, CDR2 SYGVKD. This CDR3 has 11 amino acids. The CDR3 loop is CAISTGTRGDF. The CDR3 DNA is TGTGCCATCAGTACCGGGACCCGGGGGGACTTC.

This clone was counted only a few times. The CDR3 coding sequence is TGTGCCAGCAGTGAAATTAGGGCCGGGGAGCTGTTTTTT. It translates to CASSEIRAGELFF. The chain couples TRBV6-1 to TRBJ2-2; no clear D. V gave up 2 bases and J gave up 6 bases, with 7 bases separating them. The CDR3 is 13 amino acids. Germline V gene data show CDR1 as MNHNS and CDR2 as SASEGT.

Only a few counts were recorded for this clone. The genes are TRBV6-1 and TRBJ2-7, with 7 bases aligning to TRBD2. J was trimmed by 1 base and V by 4 bases; bases with no gene match: 1. This CDR3 spans 13 amino acids. From germline, CDR1 is MNHNS and CDR2 SASEGT. The CDR3 DNA sequence: TGTGCCAGCAGTGCCGGGAGGTCCTACGAGCAGTACTTC. Translating gives CASSAGRSYEQYF.

The rearrangement joins TRBV6-6 to TRBJ2-3, with a possible D match to TRBD2 (5 bases). The length of the CDR3 is 14 residues. CDR1 MNHNY and CDR2 SVGAGI come from the germline V gene (reference sequence). Deletions cut 4 bases from V and 1 base from J, with 9 bases between. The CDR3 is CASSWEAGTDTQYF. Here the CDR3 DNA reads TGTGCCAGCAGTTGGGAAGCGGGCACAGATACGCAGTATTTT.

J is TRBJ2-7 and V is TRBV4-1, with D perhaps TRBD1 (5 bases). The CDR3 spans 14 residues. The germline CDR1 and CDR2 sequences are MGHRA and YSYEKL. V dropped 1 base and J dropped 2 bases, with 9 bases sitting between them. The CDR3 sequence: CASSQVQDTYEQYF. CDR3 nucleotides: TGCGCCAGCAGCCAAGTTCAGGACACCTACGAGCAGTACTTC.

The chain couples TRBV4-3 to TRBJ2-1; 8 bases agree with TRBD2. Germline V gene data show CDR1 as LGHNA and CDR2 as YSLEER. There are 16 residues in the CDR3. Unmatched junction bases numbered 9, after V lost 1 base and J lost 7 bases. The CDR3 reads CASSQGLGTSINEQFF. CDR3 DNA sequence: TGCGCCAGCAGCCAAGGCCTCGGGACTAGTATTAATGAGCAGTTCTTC.

The chain employs TRBV19 and TRBJ2-7; the D gene is possibly TRBD1 (6 bases). The CDR3 totals 13 residues. Trimming stripped 3 bases from V and 5 bases from J, with 11 bases between. The germline CDR1 and CDR2 sequences are LNHDA and SQIVND (reference sequence). CDR3 residues: CASSMGHPDEQYF. In nucleotides, the CDR3 is TGTGCCAGTAGTATGGGACACCCCGACGAGCAGTACTTC.

The chain couples TRBV7-2 to TRBJ1-2, with D tentatively TRBD1 (6 bases). There are 13 residues in the CDR3. CDR1 is SGHTA and CDR2 is FQGNSA in the germline V gene. V was clipped by 1 base and J by 4 bases, with 7 bases between them. The chain's CDR3 is CASSLEGGYGYTF. CDR3 sequence (DNA): TGTGCCAGCAGCTTAGAAGGGGGCTATGGCTACACCTTC. The full variable domain, in which reference TRBV7-2 and TRBJ1-2 provide the parts outside the CDR3, is GAGVSQSPSNKVTEKGKDVELRCDPISGHTALYWYRQSLGQGLEFLIYFQGNSAPDKSGLPSDRFSAERTGGSVSTLTIQRTQQEDSAVYLCASSLEGGYGYTFGSGTRLTVV.

This chain links TRBV18 with TRBJ2-4, with unresolved D. The germline V gene encodes CDR1 KGHSH and CDR2 LQKENI. Trimming pared 0 bases from V and 0 bases from J, leaving 12 bases between. CDR3 length: 17 residues. The chain's CDR3 is CASSPPGLLTAKNIQYF. The CDR3 region has the DNA TGTGCCAGCTCACCACCGGGTCTGTTAACAGCCAAAAACATTCAGTACTTC.

This clone was seen a single time. The chain combines TRBV10-3 with TRBJ2-6; the D gene is possibly TRBD2 (6 bases). Between the trimmed V and J ends, which lost 4 bases and 1 base, there was a span of 26 bases. The CDR3 extends over 21 amino acids. Looked up from germline, CDR1 is ENHRY and CDR2 is SYGVKD. For the CDR3, the DNA is TGTGCCATCAGTGGCCTGGGACGGATGGAGGGTTCCGTTTCTGGGGCCAACGTCCTGACTTTC. Its translation: CAISGLGRMEGSVSGANVLTF.

A remark on this clone: Its ends do not fully match the called genes, so a read error is possible. The J gene is TRBJ1-1, the V gene TRBV4-2; a possible D gene is TRBD1 (5 bases). Germline V CDR1 and CDR2: LGHNA, YNFKEQ. The CDR3 is 15 residues long. CDR3 DNA: TGTGCCGGCAGCCCCCGGGGCAGAGAAGACACTGAAGCTTTCTTT. It yields the protein CAGSPRGREDTEAFF.

The J gene is TRBJ1-6, the V gene TRBV12-5, with D unresolved. CDR3 length: 18 amino acids. Germline CDR1 is LGHNT and CDR2 is FRNRAP. Trimming took 3 bases from V and 5 from J, leaving 20 bases between them. The CDR3 bases are TGTGCTAGTGGTTTTTGGACCACCGACACAGAACATAATTCACCCCTCCACTTT. It encodes CASGFWTTDTEHNSPLHF.

V is TRBV12-5 and J is TRBJ2-1; D remains ambiguous. The CDR3 length is 18 residues. Trimming pared 6 bases from V and 0 bases from J, leaving 21 bases between. The germline gives CDR1 LGHNT, CDR2 FRNRAP. CDR3 residues: CASGLLDVSWSSYNEQFF. In DNA form, the CDR3 reads TGTGCTAGTGGCCTACTGGACGTTTCCTGGAGCTCCTACAATGAGCAGTTCTTC.

V gene TRBV4-1 combines with J gene TRBJ2-1; TRBD2 matches 14 bases. This CDR3 spans 17 amino acids. Germline CDR1 and CDR2: MGHRA and YSYEKL. V lost 10 bases, J lost 5 bases, and 13 bases stayed unmatched. In nucleotides, the CDR3 is TGCGCCACCAGGGGGACTAGCGGGGGAGTGGGGGACAATGAGCAGTTCTTC. Its translation: CATRGTSGGVGDNEQFF.

This clone was recorded once. This chain connects TRBV6-1 to TRBJ2-4; D gene uncertain. The CDR3 runs to 14 residues. V lost 6 bases and J 0 bases, leaving 9 bases between the germline ends. Germline-derived CDR1 and CDR2 are MNHNS and SASEGT. CDR3 amino acids: CASRVGTAKNIQYF. The CDR3 coding sequence is TGTGCCAGCAGAGTGGGCACAGCCAAAAACATTCAGTACTTC.

This clone was observed a handful of times. The chain combines TRBV29-1 with TRBJ1-4; possible D gene TRBD1, 5 bases. The germline V and J ends were trimmed by 2 bases and 10 bases, with 14 bases remaining between them. This CDR3 spans 13 amino acids. Germline V CDR1 and CDR2: SQVTM, ANQGSEA. For the CDR3, the DNA is TGCAGCGTTGAATCCCCGGGGGGTGGAAAACTGTTTTTT. Translating it yields CSVESPGGGKLFF.

This clone was counted only a few times. The chain combines TRBV30 with TRBJ2-7, with 11 bases identical to TRBD1. The CDR3 has 16 amino acids. V shed 0 bases, J shed 2 bases, and the junction held 6 bases outside the gene matches. Looked up from germline, CDR1 is GTSNPN and CDR2 is SVGIG (reference sequence). CDR3 sequence: CAWSVSKGQGAYEQYF. Written as DNA, the CDR3 is TGTGCCTGGAGTGTATCAAAGGGACAGGGGGCCTACGAGCAGTACTTC.